This T cell receptor beta chain was recorded in a study of blood T cell repertoires in COVID-19. Original processing methods: Amplifying reference gene primers gave estimates of nucleated cell counts. Using immunoSEQ multiplex PCR, the repertoire was profiled, and TCRdb retains in-frame clones only, with some absent. V, J and clone size are those of that table, while D and trimming were read from the DNA. The sample contains approximately 220,000 clones, about 86% of which appear only once. The receptor comes from a woman in her twenties or thirties who had recovered from COVID-19. The sequenced sample was peripheral blood.

The CDR3 is CASRSEWSYNSPLHF. CDR3 DNA sequence: TGTGCCAGCAGGTCTGAGTGGTCCTATAATTCACCCCTCCACTTT. The rearrangement joins TRBV25-1 to TRBJ1-6; D ambiguous. Germline V lookup: CDR1 MGHDK, CDR2 SYGVNS. Deletions cut 6 bases from V and 1 base from J, with 10 bases between. This CDR3 is built from 15 residues.